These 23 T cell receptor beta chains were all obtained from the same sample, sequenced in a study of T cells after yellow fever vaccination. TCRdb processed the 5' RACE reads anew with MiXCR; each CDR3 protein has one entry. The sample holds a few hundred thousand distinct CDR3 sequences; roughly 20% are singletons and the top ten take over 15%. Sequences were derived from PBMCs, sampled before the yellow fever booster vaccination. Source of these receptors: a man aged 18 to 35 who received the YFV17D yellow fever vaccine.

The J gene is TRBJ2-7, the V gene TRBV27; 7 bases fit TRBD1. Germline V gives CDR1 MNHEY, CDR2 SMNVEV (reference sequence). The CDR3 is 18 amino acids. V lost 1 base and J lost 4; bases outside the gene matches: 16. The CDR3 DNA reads TGTGCCAGCAGTTTATGGAGTATCCGACAGGGTCGGACTTACGAGCAGTACTTC. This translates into CASSLWSIRQGRTYEQYF.

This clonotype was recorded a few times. CDR3 amino acids: CASSQARGGPFEQFF. The CDR3 nucleotides read TGCGCCAGCAGCCAAGCCCGCGGGGGGCCGTTTGAGCAGTTCTTC. The chain carries TRBV4-3 and TRBJ2-1; 8 bases are shared with TRBD2. V was clipped by 1 base and J by 9 bases; unmatched bases: 8. There are 15 residues in the CDR3. From germline, CDR1 is LGHNA and CDR2 YSLEER.

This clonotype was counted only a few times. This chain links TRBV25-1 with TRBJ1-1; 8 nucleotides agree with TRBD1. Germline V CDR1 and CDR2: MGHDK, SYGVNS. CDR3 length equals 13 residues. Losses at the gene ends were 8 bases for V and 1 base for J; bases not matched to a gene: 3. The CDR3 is CASAGQGNTEAFF. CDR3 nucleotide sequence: TGTGCCAGCGCCGGACAGGGGAACACTGAAGCTTTCTTT.

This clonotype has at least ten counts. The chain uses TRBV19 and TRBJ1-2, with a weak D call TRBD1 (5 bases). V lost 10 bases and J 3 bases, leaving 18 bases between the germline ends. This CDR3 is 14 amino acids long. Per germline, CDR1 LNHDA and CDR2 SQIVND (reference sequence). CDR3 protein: CATAVDSGYYGYTF. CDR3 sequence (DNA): TGTGCCACCGCGGTTGACTCAGGGTACTATGGCTACACCTTC.

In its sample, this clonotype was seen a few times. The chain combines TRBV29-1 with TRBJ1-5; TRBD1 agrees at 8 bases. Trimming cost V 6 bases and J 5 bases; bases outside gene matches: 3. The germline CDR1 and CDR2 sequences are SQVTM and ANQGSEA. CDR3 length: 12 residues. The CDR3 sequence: CSVQGADQPQHF. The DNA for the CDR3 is TGCAGCGTCCAGGGGGCCGATCAGCCCCAGCATTTT.

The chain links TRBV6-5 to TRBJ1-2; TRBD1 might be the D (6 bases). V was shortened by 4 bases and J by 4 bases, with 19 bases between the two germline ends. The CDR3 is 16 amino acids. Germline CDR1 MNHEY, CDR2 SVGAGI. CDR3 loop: CASSSDYREVVYGYTF. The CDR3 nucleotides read TGTGCCAGCAGTTCTGATTACAGGGAAGTGGTCTATGGCTACACCTTC.

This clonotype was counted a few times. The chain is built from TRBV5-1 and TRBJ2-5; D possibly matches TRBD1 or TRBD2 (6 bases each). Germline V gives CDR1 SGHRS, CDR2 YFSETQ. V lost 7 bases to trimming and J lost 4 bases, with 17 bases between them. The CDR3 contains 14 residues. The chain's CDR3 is CASQAGGQGETQYF. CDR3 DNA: TGCGCCAGCCAGGCCGGGGGACAAGGAGAGACCCAGTACTTC.

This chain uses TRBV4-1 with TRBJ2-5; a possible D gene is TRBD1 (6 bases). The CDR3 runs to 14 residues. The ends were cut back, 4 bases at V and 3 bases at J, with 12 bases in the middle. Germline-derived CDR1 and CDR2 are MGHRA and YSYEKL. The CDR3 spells CASSPLPGEETQYF. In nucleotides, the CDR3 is TGCGCCAGCAGCCCCTTGCCAGGGGAAGAGACCCAGTACTTC.

The CDR3 coding sequence is TGCAGTGCCACGTCGCTAACCGGGACTAGCCTACAAGAGACCCAGTACTTC. Its protein product is CSATSLTGTSLQETQYF. The V gene is TRBV20-1, the J gene TRBJ2-5, with 9 bases lining up with TRBD2. This CDR3 region has 17 residues. Germline trimming cut 6 bases from V and 2 bases from J; bases unmatched to any gene: 16. CDR1 DFQATT and CDR2 SNEGSKA come from the germline V gene (reference sequence).

CDR3 bases: TGCAGCGTTGCAACTTTAACCTCAGGCTACGAGCAGTACTTC. It encodes CSVATLTSGYEQYF. The V and J genes are TRBV29-1 and TRBJ2-7; D is unclear. With 4 bases removed from V and 3 bases from J, the gap between germline ends came to 16 bases. Germline V gene sequence: CDR1 SQVTM, CDR2 ANQGSEA. The CDR3 loop spans 14 amino acids.

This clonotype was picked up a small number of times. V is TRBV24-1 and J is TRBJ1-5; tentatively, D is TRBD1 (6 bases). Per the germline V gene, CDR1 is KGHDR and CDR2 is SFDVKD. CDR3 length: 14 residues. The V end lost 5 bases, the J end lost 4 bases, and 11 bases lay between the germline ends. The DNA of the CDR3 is TGTGCCACCAGTGGGCCGGGACAAAATCAGCCCCAGCATTTT. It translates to CATSGPGQNQPQHF.

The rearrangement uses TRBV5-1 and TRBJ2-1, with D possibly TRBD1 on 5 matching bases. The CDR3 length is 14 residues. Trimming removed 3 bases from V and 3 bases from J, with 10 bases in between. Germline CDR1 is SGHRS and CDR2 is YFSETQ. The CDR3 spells CASSWADSYNEQFF. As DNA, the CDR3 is TGCGCCAGCAGCTGGGCCGACAGCTACAATGAGCAGTTCTTC.

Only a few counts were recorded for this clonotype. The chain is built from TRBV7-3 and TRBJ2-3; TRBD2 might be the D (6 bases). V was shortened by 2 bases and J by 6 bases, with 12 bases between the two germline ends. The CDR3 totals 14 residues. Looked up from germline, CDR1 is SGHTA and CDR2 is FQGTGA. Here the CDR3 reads CASSLGGARDTQYF. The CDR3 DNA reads TGTGCCAGCAGCTTAGGAGGGGCGAGGGATACGCAGTATTTT. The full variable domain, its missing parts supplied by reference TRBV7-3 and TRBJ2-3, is GAGVSQTPSNKVTEKGKYVELRCDPISGHTALYWYRQSLGQGPEFLIYFQGTGAADDSGLPNDRFFAVRPEGSVSTLKIQRTERGDSAVYLCASSLGGARDTQYFGPGTRLTVL.

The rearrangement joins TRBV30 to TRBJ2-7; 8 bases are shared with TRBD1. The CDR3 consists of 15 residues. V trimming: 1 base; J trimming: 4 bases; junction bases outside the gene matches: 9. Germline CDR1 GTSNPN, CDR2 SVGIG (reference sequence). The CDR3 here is CAWSDSRDRCYEQYV. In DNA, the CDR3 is TGTGCCTGGAGTGACAGCCGGGACAGGTGTTACGAGCAGTACGTC.

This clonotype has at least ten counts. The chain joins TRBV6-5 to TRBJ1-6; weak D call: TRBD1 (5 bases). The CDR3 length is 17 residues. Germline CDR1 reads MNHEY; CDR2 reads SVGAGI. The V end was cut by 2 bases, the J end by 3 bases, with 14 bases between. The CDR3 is CASSYTSGRSYNSPLHF. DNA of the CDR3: TGTGCCAGCAGTTACACTTCGGGACGGAGCTATAATTCACCCCTCCACTTT.

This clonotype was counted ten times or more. DNA of the CDR3: TGTGCCAGCAGCCCAACCGGCGACAATAATGAGCAGTTCTTC. Translating gives CASSPTGDNNEQFF. The chain combines TRBV5-5 with TRBJ2-1; D is ambiguous. The V end was cut by 4 bases, the J end by 7 bases, with 15 bases between. There are 14 residues in the CDR3. Germline V CDR1 and CDR2: SGHKS, YYEKEE (reference sequence).

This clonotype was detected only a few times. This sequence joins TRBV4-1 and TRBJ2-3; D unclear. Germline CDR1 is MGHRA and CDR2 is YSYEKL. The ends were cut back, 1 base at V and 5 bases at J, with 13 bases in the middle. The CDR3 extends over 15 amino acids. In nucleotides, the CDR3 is TGCGCCAGCAGCCAAGCTCGCATCGCGAAAGATACGCAGTATTTT. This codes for CASSQARIAKDTQYF.

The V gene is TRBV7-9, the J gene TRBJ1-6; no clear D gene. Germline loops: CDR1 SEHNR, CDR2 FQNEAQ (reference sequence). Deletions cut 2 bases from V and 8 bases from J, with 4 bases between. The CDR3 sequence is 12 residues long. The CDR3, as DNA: TGTGCCAGCAGCTTACACGATTCACCCCTCCACTTT. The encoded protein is CASSLHDSPLHF.

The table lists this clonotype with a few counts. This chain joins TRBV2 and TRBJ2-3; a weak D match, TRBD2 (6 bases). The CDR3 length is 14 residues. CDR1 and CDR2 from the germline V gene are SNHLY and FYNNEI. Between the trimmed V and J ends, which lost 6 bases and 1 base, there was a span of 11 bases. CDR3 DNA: TGTGCCAGCAGCGATCCGGGGGGCACAGATACGCAGTATTTT. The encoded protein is CASSDPGGTDTQYF.

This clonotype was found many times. CDR3 residues: CASSWGATYNEQFF. The CDR3 coding sequence is TGTGCCAGCTCCTGGGGCGCTACCTACAATGAGCAGTTCTTC. The V call is TRBV7-9, the J call TRBJ2-1, with D tentatively TRBD1 (5 bases). Trimming removed 8 bases at V and 2 bases at J, with 13 bases between. Looked up from germline, CDR1 is SEHNR and CDR2 is FQNEAQ (reference sequence). The CDR3 has 14 residues.

The CDR3 region is CASSSGQAEDYGYTF. The CDR3, as DNA: TGTGCCAGCAGCTCCGGACAGGCCGAAGACTATGGCTACACCTTC. This chain joins TRBV7-9 and TRBJ1-2, with TRBD1 identical over 7 bases. The CDR3 sequence is 15 residues long. The germline gives CDR1 SEHNR, CDR2 FQNEAQ (reference sequence). Losses at the gene ends were 4 bases for V and 3 bases for J; bases not matched to a gene: 8.

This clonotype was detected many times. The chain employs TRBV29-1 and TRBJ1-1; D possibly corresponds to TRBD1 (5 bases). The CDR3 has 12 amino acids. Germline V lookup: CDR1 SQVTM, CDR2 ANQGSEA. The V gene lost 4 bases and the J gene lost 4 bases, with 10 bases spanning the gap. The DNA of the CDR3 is TGCAGCGTTGGCTGGGGGGGCACTGAAGCTTTCTTT. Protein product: CSVGWGGTEAFF.

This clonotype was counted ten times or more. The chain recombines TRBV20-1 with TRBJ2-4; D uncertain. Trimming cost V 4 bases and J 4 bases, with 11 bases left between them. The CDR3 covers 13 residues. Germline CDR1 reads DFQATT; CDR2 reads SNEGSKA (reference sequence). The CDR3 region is CSAIIRQKNIQYF. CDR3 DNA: TGCAGTGCTATTATCAGGCAGAAAAACATTCAGTACTTC.